This record looks at one TCR beta chain sequence and its context. The antigen is unknown. Additional DNA sequences in this sample encode the identical CDR3. The authors ran the assay at deep level. The material for each subset, its genomic DNA, was split evenly across several immunoSEQ plates. Produced via immunoSEQ multiplex PCR; TCRdb's table is partial and in-frame only. This sample has some 2 million clones, with about 95% found just once. Naive CD8 cells lacked CD45RO, underwent positive selection for CCR7 and left out terminally differentiated effector memory CD45RA+ cells. This record comes from a study of shared clonotypes between healthy human individuals. Study-level background: A donor's plate count was three for CD4 naive and three for CD4 memory; CD8 naive had two and CD8 memory one. Points from the study as a whole: With four donors compared, 4.5% to 6.5% of naive CD4 clonotypes were shared.

J was trimmed by 1 base and V by 5 bases; bases with no gene match: 6. This CDR3 is 15 amino acids long. Germline CDR1 is MNHEY and CDR2 is SVGAGI. This chain links TRBV6-5 with TRBJ2-7; the match to TRBD1 covers 9 bases. The origin of this receptor is a man between 18 and 29 years old in good health. The sample comprised naive CD8+ T cells sorted from blood. The CDR3 DNA is TGTGCCAGCAGTCCGGGACAGGGAGCGTCCTACGAGCAGTACTTC. It translates to CASSPGQGASYEQYF.